The rows below give T cell receptor beta chains drawn from one sample of a study of response to subunit inactivated influenza vaccine. TCRdb passed the RT-PCR reads through MiXCR, listing each CDR3 protein once. This sample has some 540,000 distinct CDR3 sequences, with 20% to 25% found just once. Separately, the same data were catalogued under a study of T cells expressing NK-cell markers.

Sequences were derived from CD4+ T cells sorted from PBMCs, sampled 11 to 12 days after vaccination. These receptors were taken from a man aged 45-65 years who received an inactivated influenza vaccine. Each CDR3 is given with its conserved first and last residue.

CDR3aa | j_gene | v_gene
CASSFGDRGSGYTF | TRBJ1-2 | TRBV12-3/TRBV12-4
CASSPRGSGIQYF | TRBJ2-4 | TRBV5-1
CATSPRGGETQYF | TRBJ2-5 | TRBV15
CASSSQGLAKNIQYF | TRBJ2-4 | TRBV2
CASTPFDHISGANVLTF | TRBJ2-6 | TRBV5-5
CASSSQHGTEAFF | TRBJ1-1 | TRBV7-9
CASRPDQSDTQYF | TRBJ2-3 | TRBV2
CASSPSGVGTDTQYF | TRBJ2-3 | TRBV3-1
CSVAQGSSGANVLTF | TRBJ2-6 | TRBV29-1
CSASPSGLLTGELFF | TRBJ2-2 | TRBV20-1
CASSPGQGVTNEKLFF | TRBJ1-4 | TRBV4-3
CASRRETDTQYF | TRBJ2-3 | TRBV2
CASRSGQGITDTQYF | TRBJ2-3 | TRBV2
CSAPGSTDTQYF | TRBJ2-3 | TRBV20-1
CATSRGDPWETQYF | TRBJ2-5 | TRBV15
CSAVDPTDTQYF | TRBJ2-3 | TRBV20-1
CASSLRQGNFYEQYF | TRBJ2-7 | TRBV7-8
CASSHLGREQFF | TRBJ2-1 | TRBV4-3
CASSYAGPAYEQYF | TRBJ2-7 | TRBV6-2/TRBV6-3
CASSFTPGSAAEAFF | TRBJ1-1 | TRBV12-3/TRBV12-4
CASSLGSGGRTEAFF | TRBJ1-1 | TRBV12-3/TRBV12-4
CASTGESRHEQFF | TRBJ2-1 | TRBV5-1
CSARVVAGSSYNEQFF | TRBJ2-1 | TRBV20-1
CASSFLQGGVSDTQYF | TRBJ2-3 | TRBV5-1
CASTRDRSSYEQYF | TRBJ2-7 | TRBV12-3/TRBV12-4
CASSIRTGGIYGYTF | TRBJ1-2 | TRBV7-2
CSARSGARAEAFF | TRBJ1-1 | TRBV20-1
CAWGGLTSGNTIYF | TRBJ1-3 | TRBV30
CASSYLSGGEYGYTF | TRBJ1-2 | TRBV6-5
CASRGQGVWAQYF | TRBJ2-5 | TRBV7-2
CSARDPGQGKAGYTF | TRBJ1-2 | TRBV20-1
CASSLGSDYGYTF | TRBJ1-2 | TRBV12-3/TRBV12-4
CASSQDWSGRANNEQFF | TRBJ2-1 | TRBV14
CASRQGDTDTQYF | TRBJ2-3 | TRBV12-3/TRBV12-4
CASSPELYEQFF | TRBJ2-1 | TRBV18
CASRYGTAIFQETQYF | TRBJ2-5 | TRBV21-1
CASSQDLAGSTDTQYF | TRBJ2-3 | TRBV3-1
CASSQDRHFEAFF | TRBJ1-1 | TRBV4-2
CASRVLAGTYEQYF | TRBJ2-7 | TRBV28
CASSSDRGSDEQYF | TRBJ2-7 | TRBV7-9
CSAPSGTGLNQPQHF | TRBJ1-5 | TRBV20-1
CASITQAGGGVDTQYF | TRBJ2-3 | TRBV28
CASRQKSGSLGETQYF | TRBJ2-5 | TRBV27
CASSERRGGASDNEQFF | TRBJ2-1 | TRBV2
CASSQSAGGHTDTQYF | TRBJ2-3 | TRBV4-2
CSATVPGQGAEAFF | TRBJ1-1 | TRBV20-1